What follows are 4 T cell receptor beta chains derived from one specimen sequenced in a study of a mutant IDH1 vaccine in newly diagnosed glioma. TCRdb's table, derived via immunoSEQ multiplex PCR, lists solely in-frame clones and lacks some. In the table there are some 120,000 clones, just under 80% of which are singletons. This sample's time point: week 11, during vaccination. Every vaccine dose comprised 300 ug of mutant IDH1 20-mer peptide plus topical imiquimod. Their cognate antigens are unknown. This sample comprised PBMCs, obtained from a glioma patient whose treatment included an IDH1 peptide vaccine. Receptors originate from a man in his forties with glioma.

The chain links TRBV7-8 to TRBJ2-1; 7 bases are shared with TRBD2. CDR3 length: 15 residues. Germline CDR1 is SGHVS and CDR2 is FQNEAQ. With V trimmed by 6 bases and J by 3 bases, 8 bases remained unmatched. DNA for the CDR3: TGTGCCAGCAGTGGTGGGGAGGGCTTCTACAATGAGCAGTTCTTC. As protein: CASSGGEGFYNEQFF.

This clone was observed a few times. The rearrangement uses TRBV6-1 and TRBJ2-7; TRBD2 might be the D (5 bases). Germline V gene lookup returns CDR1 MNHNS and CDR2 SASEGT. This CDR3 is built from 15 residues. Trimming stripped 5 bases from V and 1 base from J, with 15 bases between. The CDR3 here is CASSTGGQVSYEQYF. CDR3 sequence (DNA): TGTGCCAGCAGTACGGGCGGGCAGGTTTCCTACGAGCAGTACTTC.

The V gene is TRBV25-1, the J gene TRBJ2-7; D gene ambiguous. The germline gives CDR1 MGHDK, CDR2 SYGVNS. CDR3 length: 16 amino acids. The germline V and J ends were trimmed by 4 bases and 0 bases, with 16 bases remaining between them. The CDR3 DNA reads as TGTGCCAGCAGTGTTCGGGCTACACTGAGCTCCTACGAGCAGTACTTC. Translating it yields CASSVRATLSSYEQYF.

The count of this clone is one. This chain joins TRBV7-9 and TRBJ2-5, with a possible D match to TRBD1 (6 bases). The germline CDR1 and CDR2 sequences are SEHNR and FQNEAQ (reference sequence). V was clipped by 2 bases and J by 2 bases, with 9 bases between them. The length of the CDR3 is 14 residues. The CDR3 loop reads CASSLWQGQETQYF. The CDR3 region has the DNA TGTGCCAGCAGCTTATGGCAGGGGCAAGAGACCCAGTACTTC.